This T cell receptor beta chain was identified during a study of CD8+CD57+ T cells in acquired aplastic anemia. For CDR3 and TCR beta VDJ profiling, genomic DNA was the template used. One entry per CDR3 protein, called by TCRdb with MiXCR from the reads. Seen here are under 350,000 distinct CDR3 sequences, roughly 61% observed once, and the top ten hold 1% to 1.5%. Individuals selected for sequencing had exhibited CD8+CD57+ cell expansion on flow cytometry. The CDR3 covers 15 residues. The germline V gene has CDR1 SGHRS and CDR2 YFSETQ. V was clipped by 3 bases and J by 5 bases; unmatched bases: 10. The TCR sequence derives from a human donor with aplastic anemia. The sequenced sample was sorted CD4+, CD8+, or CD8+CD57+ T cells (not recorded which) from PBMCs. This chain links TRBV5-1 with TRBJ2-7; 8 bases align to TRBD1. DNA for the CDR3: TGCGCCAGCAGCTCGCCCGGACAGGGTCGCGACGAGCAGTACTTC. Translation gives CASSSPGQGRDEQYF. Variable domain in full (rest from reference TRBV5-1 and TRBJ2-7): KAGVTQTPRYLIKTRGQQVTLSCSPISGHRSVSWYQQTPGQGLQFLFEYFSETQRNKGNFPGRFSGRQFSNSRSEMNVSTLELGDSALYLCASSSPGQGRDEQYFGPGTRLTVT.